The T cell receptor beta chain described here comes from a study of a mutant IDH1 vaccine in newly diagnosed glioma. Time point described: baseline, week 1 (first vaccination visit). Treatment noted: pre-vaccination baseline after standard-of-care therapy. In every donor, the tumor was a new WHO grade 3 or 4 IDH1-mutant, ATRX-lost astrocytoma. This clone was seen a few times. Only in-frame clones appear in the TCRdb table, and some are missing; sequencing was by immunoSEQ multiplex PCR. The sample records roughly 50,000 clones, roughly 80% being singletons. The sample in question was PBMCs, obtained from a glioma patient treated with radiotherapy, temozolomide or both. The clonotype was recovered from a man aged 18-30 years with glioma.

The CDR3 nucleotides are TGTGCCAGCAGTCGACAGGGCATGTGGAGTGGCACTGAAGCTTTCTTT. Translated: CASSRQGMWSGTEAFF. The gene calls are TRBV27 and TRBJ1-1, with 7 positions matching TRBD1. J was trimmed by 4 bases and V by 5 bases; bases with no gene match: 13. The CDR3 spans 16 residues. Germline V CDR1 and CDR2: MNHEY, SMNVEV (reference sequence).